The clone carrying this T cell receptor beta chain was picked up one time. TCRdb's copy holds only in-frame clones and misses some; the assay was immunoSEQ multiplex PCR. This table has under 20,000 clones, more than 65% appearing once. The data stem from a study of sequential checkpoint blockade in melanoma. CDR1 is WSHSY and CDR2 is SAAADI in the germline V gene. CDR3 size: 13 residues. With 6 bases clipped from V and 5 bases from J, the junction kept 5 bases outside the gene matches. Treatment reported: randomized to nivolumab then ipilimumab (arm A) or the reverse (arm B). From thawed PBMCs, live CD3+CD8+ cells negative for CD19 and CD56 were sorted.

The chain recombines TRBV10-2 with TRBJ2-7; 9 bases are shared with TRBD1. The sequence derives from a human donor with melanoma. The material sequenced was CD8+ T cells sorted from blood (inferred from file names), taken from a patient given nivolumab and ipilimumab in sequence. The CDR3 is CASSGTGYHEQYF. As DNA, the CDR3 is TGCGCCAGCAGCGGGACAGGGTACCACGAGCAGTACTTC.